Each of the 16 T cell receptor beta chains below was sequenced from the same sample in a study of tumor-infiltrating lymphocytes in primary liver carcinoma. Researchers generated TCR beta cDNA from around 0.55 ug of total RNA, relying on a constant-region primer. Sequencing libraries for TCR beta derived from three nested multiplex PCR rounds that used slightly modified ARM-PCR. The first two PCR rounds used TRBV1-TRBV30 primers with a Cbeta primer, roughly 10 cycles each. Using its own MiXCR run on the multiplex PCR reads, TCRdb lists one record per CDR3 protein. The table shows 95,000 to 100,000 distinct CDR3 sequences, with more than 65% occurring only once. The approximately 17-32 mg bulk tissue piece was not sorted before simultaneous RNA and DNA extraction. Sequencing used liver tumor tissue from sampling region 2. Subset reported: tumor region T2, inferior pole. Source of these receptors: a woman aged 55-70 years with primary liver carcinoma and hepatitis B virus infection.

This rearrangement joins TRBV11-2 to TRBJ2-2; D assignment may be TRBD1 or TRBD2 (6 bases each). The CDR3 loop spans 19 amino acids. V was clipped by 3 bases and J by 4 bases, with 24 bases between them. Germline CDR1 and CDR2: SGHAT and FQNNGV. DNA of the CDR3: TGTGCCAGCAGCTTTTATGGGGCGTGTGGGGGGCGCATCACCGGGGAGCTGTTTTTT. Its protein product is CASSFYGACGGRITGELFF.

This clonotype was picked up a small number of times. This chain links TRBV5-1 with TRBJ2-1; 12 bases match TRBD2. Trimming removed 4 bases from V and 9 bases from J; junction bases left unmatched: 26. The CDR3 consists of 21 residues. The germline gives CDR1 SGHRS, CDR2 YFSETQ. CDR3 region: CASSRTLSSGRAGDTGGEQFF. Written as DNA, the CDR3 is TGCGCCAGCAGCCGGACACTCTCTAGCGGGAGGGCCGGGGATACAGGGGGTGAGCAGTTCTTC. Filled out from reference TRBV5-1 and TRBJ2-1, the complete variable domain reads KAGVTQTPRYLIKTRGQQVTLSCSPISGHRSVSWYQQTPGQGLQFLFEYFSETQRNKGNFPGRFSGRQFSNSRSEMNVSTLELGDSALYLCASSRTLSSGRAGDTGGEQFFGPGTRLTVL.

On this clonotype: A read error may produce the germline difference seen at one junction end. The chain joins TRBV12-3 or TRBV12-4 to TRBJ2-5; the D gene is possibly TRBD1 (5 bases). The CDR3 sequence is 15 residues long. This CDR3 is CASSLATHGQETHYF. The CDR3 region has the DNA TGTGCCAGCAGTTTGGCTACCCACGGACAAGAGACCCATTACTTC.

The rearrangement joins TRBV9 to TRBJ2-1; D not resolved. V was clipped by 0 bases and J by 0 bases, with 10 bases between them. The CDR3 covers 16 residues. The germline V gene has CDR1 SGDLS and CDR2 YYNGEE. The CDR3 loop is CASSVEATNSYNEQFF. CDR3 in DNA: TGTGCCAGCAGCGTAGAAGCAACTAACTCCTACAATGAGCAGTTCTTC.

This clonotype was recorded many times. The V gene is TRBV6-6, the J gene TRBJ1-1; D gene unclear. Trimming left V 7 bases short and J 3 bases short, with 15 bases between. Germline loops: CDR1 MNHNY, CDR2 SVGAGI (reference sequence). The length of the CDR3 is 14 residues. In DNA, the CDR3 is TGTGCCAGCATCAGAGGCGGTGTAGACACTGAAGCTTTCTTT. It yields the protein CASIRGGVDTEAFF.

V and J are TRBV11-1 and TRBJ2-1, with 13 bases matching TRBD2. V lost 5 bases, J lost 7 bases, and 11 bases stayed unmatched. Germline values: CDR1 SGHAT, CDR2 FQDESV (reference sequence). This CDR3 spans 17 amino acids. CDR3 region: CASSLSTSGRVWNEQFF. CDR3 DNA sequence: TGTGCCAGCAGCCTCTCTACTAGCGGGAGGGTGTGGAATGAGCAGTTCTTC.

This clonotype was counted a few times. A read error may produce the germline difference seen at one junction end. The CDR3 spells CASGAGGLTGELVF. The CDR3 DNA is TGTGCCAGCGGTGCGGGGGGACTGACCGGGGAGCTGGTTTTT. This sequence joins TRBV11-3 and TRBJ2-2; TRBD2 matches 8 bases. The germline gives CDR1 SGHNT, CDR2 YENEEA. The CDR3 length is 14 residues.

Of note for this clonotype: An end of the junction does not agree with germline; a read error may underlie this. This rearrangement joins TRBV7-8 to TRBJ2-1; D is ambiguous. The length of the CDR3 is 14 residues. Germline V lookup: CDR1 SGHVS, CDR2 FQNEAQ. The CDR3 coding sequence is TGTGTCAGCAGCCCCCTTGGTTACTACGATGAGCAGTTCTTC. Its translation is CVSSPLGYYDEQFF.

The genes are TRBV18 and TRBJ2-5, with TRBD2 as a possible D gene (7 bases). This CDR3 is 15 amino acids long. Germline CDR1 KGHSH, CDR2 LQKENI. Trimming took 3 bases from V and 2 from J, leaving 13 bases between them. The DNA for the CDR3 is TGTGCCAGCTCACCTAACGGGGGGCGGCAAGAGACCCAGTACTTC. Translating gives CASSPNGGRQETQYF.

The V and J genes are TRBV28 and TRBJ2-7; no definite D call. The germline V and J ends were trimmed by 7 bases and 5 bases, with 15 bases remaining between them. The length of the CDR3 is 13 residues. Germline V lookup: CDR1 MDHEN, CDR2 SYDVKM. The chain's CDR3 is CASKTLGYHEQYF. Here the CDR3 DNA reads TGTGCCAGCAAAACCCTGGGATACCACGAGCAGTACTTC.

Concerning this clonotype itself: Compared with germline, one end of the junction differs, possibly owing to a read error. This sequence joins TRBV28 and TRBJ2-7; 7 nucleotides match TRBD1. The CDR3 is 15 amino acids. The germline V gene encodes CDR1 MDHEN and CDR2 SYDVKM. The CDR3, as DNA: TGTGCCAACAGTGCGCCCGGGACAGCCACCTACGAGCGGTACTTC. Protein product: CANSAPGTATYERYF.

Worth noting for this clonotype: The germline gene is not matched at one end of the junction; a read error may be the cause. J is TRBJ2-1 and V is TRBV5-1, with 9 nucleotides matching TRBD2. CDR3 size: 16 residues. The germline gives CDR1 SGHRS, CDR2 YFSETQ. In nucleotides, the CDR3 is TGCACCAGCAGCCCGTTTCAGGGCGGGAGGGCCGAGGAGCTGTTCTTC. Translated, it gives CTSSPFQGGRAEELFF.

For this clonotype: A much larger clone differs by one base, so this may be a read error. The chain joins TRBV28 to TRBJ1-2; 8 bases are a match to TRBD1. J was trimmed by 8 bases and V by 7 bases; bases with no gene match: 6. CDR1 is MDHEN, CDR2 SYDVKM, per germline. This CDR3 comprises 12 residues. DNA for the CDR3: TGTGCCAGCAACAGGGGGAGTGAGGGCTACACCTTC. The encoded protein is CASNRGSEGYTF.

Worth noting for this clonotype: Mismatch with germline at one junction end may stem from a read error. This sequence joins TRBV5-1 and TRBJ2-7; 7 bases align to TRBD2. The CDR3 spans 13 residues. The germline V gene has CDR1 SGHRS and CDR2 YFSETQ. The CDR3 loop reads CASSRNGDYERYF. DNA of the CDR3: TGCGCCAGCAGCCGAAACGGGGACTACGAGCGGTACTTC. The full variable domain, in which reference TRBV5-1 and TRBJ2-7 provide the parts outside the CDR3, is KAGVTQTPRYLIKTRGQQVTLSCSPISGHRSVSWYQQTPGQGLQFLFEYFSETQRNKGNFPGRFSGRQFSNSRSEMNVSTLELGDSALYLCASSRNGDYERYFGPGTRLTVT.

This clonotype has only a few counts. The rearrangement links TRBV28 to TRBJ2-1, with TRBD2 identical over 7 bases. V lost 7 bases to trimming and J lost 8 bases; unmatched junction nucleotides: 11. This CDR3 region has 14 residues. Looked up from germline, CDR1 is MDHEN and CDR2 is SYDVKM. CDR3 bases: TGTGCCAGCACCCAACGGGACTATGCTGATGAGCAGTTCTTC. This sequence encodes CASTQRDYADEQFF.

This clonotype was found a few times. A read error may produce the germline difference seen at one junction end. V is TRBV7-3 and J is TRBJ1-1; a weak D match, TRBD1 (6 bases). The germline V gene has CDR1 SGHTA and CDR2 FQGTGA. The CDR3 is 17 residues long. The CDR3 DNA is TGTGCCAGCAGCTTAGGCGGGCCTCAACAGGGTTACACTGAGGCTTTCTTT. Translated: CASSLGGPQQGYTEAFF.